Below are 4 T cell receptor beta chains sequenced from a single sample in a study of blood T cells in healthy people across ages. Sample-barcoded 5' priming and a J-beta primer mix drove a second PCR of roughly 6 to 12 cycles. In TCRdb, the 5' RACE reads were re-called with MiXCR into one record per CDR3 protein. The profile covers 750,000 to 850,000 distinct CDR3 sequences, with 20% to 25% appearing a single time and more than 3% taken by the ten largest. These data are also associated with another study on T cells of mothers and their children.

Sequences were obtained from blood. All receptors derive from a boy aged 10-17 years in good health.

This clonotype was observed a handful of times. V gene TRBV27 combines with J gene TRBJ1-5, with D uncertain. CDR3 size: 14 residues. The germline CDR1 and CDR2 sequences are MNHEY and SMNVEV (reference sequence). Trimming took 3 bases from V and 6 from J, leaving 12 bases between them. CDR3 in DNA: TGTGCCAGCAGTTTTCACCAGGACGGTCAGCCCCAGCATTTT. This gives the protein CASSFHQDGQPQHF.

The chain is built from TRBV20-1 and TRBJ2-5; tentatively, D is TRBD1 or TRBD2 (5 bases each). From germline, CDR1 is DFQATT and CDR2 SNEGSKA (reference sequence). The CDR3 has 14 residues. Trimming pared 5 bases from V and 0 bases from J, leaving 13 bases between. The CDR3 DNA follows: TGCAGTGCTTCCGGGACGGGAAACCAAGAGACCCAGTACTTC. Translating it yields CSASGTGNQETQYF.

DNA of the CDR3: TGTGCCATCAAACAGGGCCCGAATGAAAAACTGTTTTTT. Amino acid sequence: CAIKQGPNEKLFF. The V gene is TRBV10-3, the J gene TRBJ1-4; possible D gene TRBD1, 6 bases. V dropped 7 bases and J dropped 5 bases, with 11 bases sitting between them. CDR3 length: 13 residues. The V gene's germline CDR1 is ENHRY and CDR2 SYGVKD.

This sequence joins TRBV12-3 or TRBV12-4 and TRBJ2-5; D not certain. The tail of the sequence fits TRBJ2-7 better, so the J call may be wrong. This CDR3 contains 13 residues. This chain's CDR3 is CASSSFISYEQYF. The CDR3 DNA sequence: TGTGCCAGCAGTTCCTTTATATCCTACGAGCAGTACTTC.